The TCR beta chain described here comes from a study of shared clonotypes between healthy human individuals. Study-level background: A couple of female and a few male donors aged 18 to 49 were enrolled. Per donor, CD8 memory used one plate, CD8 naive used two, CD4 memory used three and CD4 naive used three. Study-level points and caveats: Across subsets, estimated richness was generally greater for naive than for memory populations.

It was across several immunoSEQ plates that each subset's genomic DNA was evenly split. Only in-frame clones appear in the TCRdb table, and some are missing; sequencing was by immunoSEQ multiplex PCR. The sample has over a million clones; approximately 78% are singletons. With respect to this clone: Its antigen remains unknown.

The CDR3 sequence is 13 residues long. Trimming cost V 3 bases and J 8 bases, with 13 bases left between them. Germline values: CDR1 MNHEY, CDR2 SMNVEV (reference sequence). This receptor was identified in a man between 18 and 29 years old in good health. Some clones in this sample may be carry-over from other donors' samples. V gene TRBV27 combines with J gene TRBJ1-2; D ambiguous. Sequenced input: memory CD4+ T cells from PBMCs. Subset specified: CD45RA-negative fraction. CDR3 DNA: TGTGCCAGCAGTTTTGGGGATGGCTTAGGCTACACCTTC. Translating gives CASSFGDGLGYTF.